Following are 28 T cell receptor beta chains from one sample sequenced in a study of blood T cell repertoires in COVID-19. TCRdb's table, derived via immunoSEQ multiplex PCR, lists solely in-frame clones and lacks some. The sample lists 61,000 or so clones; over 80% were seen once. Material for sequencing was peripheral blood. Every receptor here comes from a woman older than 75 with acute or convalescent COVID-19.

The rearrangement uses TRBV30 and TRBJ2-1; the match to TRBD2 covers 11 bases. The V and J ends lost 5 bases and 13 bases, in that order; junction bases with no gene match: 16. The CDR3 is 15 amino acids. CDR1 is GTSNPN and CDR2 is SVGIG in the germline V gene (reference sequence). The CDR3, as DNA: TGTGCCTGGTGGCCACGCACTAGCGGGAGACTGACACAGTTCTTC. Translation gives CAWWPRTSGRLTQFF.

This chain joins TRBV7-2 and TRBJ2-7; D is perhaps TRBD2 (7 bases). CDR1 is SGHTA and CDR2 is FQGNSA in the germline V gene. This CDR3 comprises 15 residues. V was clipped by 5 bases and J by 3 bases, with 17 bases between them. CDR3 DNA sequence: TGTGCCAGCAGCAAGGGGCGGGGGCGAAGCTACGAGCAGTACTTC. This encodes CASSKGRGRSYEQYF.

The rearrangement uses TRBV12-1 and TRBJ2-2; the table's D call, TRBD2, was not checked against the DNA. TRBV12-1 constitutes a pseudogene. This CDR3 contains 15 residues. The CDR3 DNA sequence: TGTGCCAGCAGCTATAGCGGGGGGGCCTTCGGGGAGCTGTTTTTT. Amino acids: CASSYSGGAFGELFF.

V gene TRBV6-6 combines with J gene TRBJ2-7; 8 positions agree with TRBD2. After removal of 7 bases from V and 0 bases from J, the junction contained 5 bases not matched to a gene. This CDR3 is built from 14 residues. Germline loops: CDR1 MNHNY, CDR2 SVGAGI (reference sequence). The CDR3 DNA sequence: TGTGCCAGCAATGAGCGGGGGCTCTCCTACGAGCAGTACTTC. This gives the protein CASNERGLSYEQYF.

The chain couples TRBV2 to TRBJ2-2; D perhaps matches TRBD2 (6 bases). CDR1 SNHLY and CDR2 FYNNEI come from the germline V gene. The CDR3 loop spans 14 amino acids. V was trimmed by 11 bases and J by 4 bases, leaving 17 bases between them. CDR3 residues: CASYGRGATGELFF. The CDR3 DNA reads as TGTGCCTCCTACGGCCGCGGGGCCACCGGGGAGCTGTTTTTT.

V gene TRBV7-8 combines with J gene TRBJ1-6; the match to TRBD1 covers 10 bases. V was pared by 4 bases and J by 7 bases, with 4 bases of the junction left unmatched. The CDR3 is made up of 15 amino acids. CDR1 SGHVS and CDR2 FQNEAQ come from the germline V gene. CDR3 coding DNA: TGTGCCAGCAGCTCGGGACAGGGGAAGAATTCACCCCTCCACTTT. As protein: CASSSGQGKNSPLHF.

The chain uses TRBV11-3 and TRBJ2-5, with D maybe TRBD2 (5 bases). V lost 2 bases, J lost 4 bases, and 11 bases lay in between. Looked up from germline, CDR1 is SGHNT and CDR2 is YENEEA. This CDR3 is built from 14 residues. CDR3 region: CASSLRGLPETQYF. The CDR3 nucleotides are TGTGCCAGCAGCTTACGCGGGCTTCCAGAGACCCAGTACTTC.

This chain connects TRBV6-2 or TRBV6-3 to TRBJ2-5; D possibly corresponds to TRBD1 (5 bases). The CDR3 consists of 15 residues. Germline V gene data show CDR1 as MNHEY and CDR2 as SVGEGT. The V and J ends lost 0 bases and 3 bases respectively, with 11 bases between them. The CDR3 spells CASSYSWTRKETQYF. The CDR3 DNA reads TGTGCCAGCAGTTACTCCTGGACAAGAAAAGAGACCCAGTACTTC.

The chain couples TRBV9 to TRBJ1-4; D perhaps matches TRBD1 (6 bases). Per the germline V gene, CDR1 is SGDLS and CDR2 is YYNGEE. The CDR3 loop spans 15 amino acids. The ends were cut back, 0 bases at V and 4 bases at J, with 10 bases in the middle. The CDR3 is CASSVGQVDNEKLFF. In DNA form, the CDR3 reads TGTGCCAGCAGCGTAGGACAGGTTGATAATGAAAAACTGTTTTTT.

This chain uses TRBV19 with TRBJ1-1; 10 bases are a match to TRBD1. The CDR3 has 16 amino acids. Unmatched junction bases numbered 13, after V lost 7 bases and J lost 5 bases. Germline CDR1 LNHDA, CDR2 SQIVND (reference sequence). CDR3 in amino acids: CASMRGQGTRRTEAFF. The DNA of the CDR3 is TGTGCCAGTATGAGGGGACAGGGGACCCGTCGGACTGAAGCTTTCTTT.

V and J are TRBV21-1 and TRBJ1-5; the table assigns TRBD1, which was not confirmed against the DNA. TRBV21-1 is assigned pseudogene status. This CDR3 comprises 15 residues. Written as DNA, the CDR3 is TGTGCCGGGTACCGGGACAGGCCTAGCAATCAGCCCCAGCATTTT. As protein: CAGYRDRPSNQPQHF.

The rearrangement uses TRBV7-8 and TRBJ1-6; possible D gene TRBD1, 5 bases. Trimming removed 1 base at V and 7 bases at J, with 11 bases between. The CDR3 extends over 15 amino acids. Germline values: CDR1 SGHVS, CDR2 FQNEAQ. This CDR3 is CASSLGAGVNSPLHF. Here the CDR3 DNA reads TGTGCCAGCAGCTTAGGGGCGGGGGTAAATTCACCCCTCCACTTT.

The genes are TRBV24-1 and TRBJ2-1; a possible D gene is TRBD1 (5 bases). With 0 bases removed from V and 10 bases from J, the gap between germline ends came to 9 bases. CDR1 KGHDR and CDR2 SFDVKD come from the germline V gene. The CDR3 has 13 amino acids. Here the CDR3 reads CATSDLPPGEQFF. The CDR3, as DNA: TGTGCCACCAGTGATTTGCCCCCAGGGGAGCAGTTCTTC.

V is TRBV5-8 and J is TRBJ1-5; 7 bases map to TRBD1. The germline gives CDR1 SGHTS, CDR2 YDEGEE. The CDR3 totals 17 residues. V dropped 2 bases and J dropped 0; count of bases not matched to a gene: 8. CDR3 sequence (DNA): TGTGCCAGCAGCTTAGAAGACAGGGTTTATAGCAATCAGCCCCAGCATTTT. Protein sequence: CASSLEDRVYSNQPQHF. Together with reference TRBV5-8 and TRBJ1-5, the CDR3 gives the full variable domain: EAGVTQSPTHLIKTRGQQATLRCSPISGHTSVYWYQQALGLGLQFLLWYDEGEERNRGNFPPRFSGRQFPNYSSELNVNALELEDSALYLCASSLEDRVYSNQPQHFGDGTRLSIL.

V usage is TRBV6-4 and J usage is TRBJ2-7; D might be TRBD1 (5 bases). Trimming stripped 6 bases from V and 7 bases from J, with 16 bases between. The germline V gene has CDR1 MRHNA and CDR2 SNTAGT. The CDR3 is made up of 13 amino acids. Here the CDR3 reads CASRSVQEWEQYF. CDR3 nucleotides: TGTGCCAGCAGGTCAGTACAGGAATGGGAGCAGTACTTC.

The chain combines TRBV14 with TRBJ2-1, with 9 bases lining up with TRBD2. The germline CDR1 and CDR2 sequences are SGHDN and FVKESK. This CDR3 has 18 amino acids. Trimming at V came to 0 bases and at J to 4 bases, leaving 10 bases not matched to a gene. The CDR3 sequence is CASSQDRRKSGRYNEQFF. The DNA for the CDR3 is TGTGCCAGCAGCCAAGATAGAAGGAAAAGCGGGAGGTACAATGAGCAGTTCTTC.

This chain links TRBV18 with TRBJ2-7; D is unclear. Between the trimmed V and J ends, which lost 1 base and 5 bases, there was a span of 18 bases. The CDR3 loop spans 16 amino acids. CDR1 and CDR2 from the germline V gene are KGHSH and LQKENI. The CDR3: CASSPLQATGRHEQYF. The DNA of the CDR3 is TGTGCCAGCTCACCACTTCAAGCCACGGGTCGACACGAGCAGTACTTC.

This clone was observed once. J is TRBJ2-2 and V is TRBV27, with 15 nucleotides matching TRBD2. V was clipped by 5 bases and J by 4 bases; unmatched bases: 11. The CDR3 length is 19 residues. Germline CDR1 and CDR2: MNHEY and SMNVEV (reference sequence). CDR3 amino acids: CASSPPGLAGGRGTGELFF. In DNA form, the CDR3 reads TGTGCCAGCAGTCCCCCAGGACTAGCGGGGGGGCGAGGCACCGGGGAGCTGTTTTTT.

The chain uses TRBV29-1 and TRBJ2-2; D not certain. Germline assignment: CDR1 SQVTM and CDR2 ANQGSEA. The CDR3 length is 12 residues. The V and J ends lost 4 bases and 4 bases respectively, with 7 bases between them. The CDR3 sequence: CSVAWPTGELFF. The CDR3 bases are TGCAGCGTTGCTTGGCCCACCGGGGAGCTGTTTTTT.

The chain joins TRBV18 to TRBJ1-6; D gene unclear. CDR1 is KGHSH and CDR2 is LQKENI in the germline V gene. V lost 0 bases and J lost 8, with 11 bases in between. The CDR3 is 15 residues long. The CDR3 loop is CASSPPGRQYSPLHF. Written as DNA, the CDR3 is TGTGCCAGCTCACCACCGGGCCGCCAATATTCACCCCTCCACTTT.

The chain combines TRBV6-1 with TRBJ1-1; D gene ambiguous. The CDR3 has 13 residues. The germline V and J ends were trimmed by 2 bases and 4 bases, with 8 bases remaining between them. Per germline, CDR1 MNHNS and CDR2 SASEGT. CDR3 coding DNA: TGTGCCAGCAGTGAACGCTGGGCCACTGAAGCTTTCTTT. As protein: CASSERWATEAFF.

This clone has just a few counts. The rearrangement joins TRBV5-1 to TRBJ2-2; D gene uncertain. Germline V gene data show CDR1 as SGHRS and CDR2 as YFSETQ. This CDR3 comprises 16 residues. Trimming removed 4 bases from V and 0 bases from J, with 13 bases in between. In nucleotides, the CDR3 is TGCGCCAGCAGCGCGGCCCTTCCCGCGAACACCGGGGAGCTGTTTTTT. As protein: CASSAALPANTGELFF.

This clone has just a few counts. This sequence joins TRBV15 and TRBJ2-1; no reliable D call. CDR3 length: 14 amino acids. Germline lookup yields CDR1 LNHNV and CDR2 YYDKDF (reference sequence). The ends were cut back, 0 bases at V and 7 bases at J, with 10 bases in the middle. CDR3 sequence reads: CATSRDPAGNEQFF. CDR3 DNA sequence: TGTGCCACCAGCAGAGATCCAGCCGGGAATGAGCAGTTCTTC.

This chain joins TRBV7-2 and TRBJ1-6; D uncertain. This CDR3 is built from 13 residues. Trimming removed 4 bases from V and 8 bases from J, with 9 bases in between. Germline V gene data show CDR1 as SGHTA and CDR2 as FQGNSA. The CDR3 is CASSSQRDSPLHF. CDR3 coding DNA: TGTGCCAGCAGCTCCCAGAGGGATTCACCCCTCCACTTT.

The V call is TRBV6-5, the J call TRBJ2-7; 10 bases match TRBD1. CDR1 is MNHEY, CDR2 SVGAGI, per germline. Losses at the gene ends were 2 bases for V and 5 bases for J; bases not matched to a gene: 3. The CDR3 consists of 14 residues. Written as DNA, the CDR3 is TGTGCCAGCAGTTACGGGACAGGGGATAACGAGCAGTACTTC. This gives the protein CASSYGTGDNEQYF.

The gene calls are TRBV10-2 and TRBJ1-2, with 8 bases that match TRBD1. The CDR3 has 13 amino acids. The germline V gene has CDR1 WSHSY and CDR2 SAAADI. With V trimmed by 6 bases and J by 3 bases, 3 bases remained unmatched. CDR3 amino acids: CASSSTGDYGYTF. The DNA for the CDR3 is TGCGCCAGCAGCTCGACAGGGGACTATGGCTACACCTTC.

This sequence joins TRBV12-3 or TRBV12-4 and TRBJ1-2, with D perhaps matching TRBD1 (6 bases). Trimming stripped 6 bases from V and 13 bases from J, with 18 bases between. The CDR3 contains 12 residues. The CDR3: CASRQLRDNCTF. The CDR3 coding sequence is TGTGCCAGCAGACAACTCCGGGACAATTGCACCTTC.

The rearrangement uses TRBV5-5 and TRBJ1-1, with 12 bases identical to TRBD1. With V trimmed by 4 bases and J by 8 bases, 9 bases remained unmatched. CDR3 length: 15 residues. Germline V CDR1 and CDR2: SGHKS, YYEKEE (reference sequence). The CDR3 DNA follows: TGTGCCAGCAGCCCGGGACAGGGGGCAATAAGCGAAGCTTTCTTT. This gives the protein CASSPGQGAISEAFF.